This T cell receptor (beta chain) originates from a study of T cells after yellow fever vaccination. Study observations and caveats: A minor fraction of clonotypes spanned both CD4 and CD8 compartments. Most clones from primary vaccination were detected again post-booster (96% CD4, 88% CD8).

The V gene's germline CDR1 is SGHTA and CDR2 FQGNSA. The CDR3 is 14 residues long. With 2 bases removed from V and 2 bases from J, the gap between germline ends came to 10 bases. This clonotype was picked up a small number of times. Its cognate antigen is unknown. In TCRdb, the 5' RACE reads were re-called with MiXCR into one record per CDR3 protein. This sample has roughly 520,000 distinct CDR3 sequences, with 20% to 25% found just once. The source was PBMCs, collected roughly 20 days after the first yellow fever vaccination. The TCR comes from a man aged 18-30 years who received the YFV17D yellow fever vaccine. V and J are TRBV7-2 and TRBJ2-7, with D possibly being TRBD2 (6 bases). The CDR3 loop is CASSLFGGTYEQYF. CDR3 bases: TGTGCCAGCAGCTTATTTGGGGGGACCTACGAGCAGTACTTC.